The clone carrying this TCR beta chain was detected only once. Antigen: not known. Germline values: CDR1 LNHDA, CDR2 SQIVND (reference sequence). Trimming cost V 0 bases and J 5 bases, with 14 bases left between them. The CDR3 sequence is 16 residues long. The record originates from a study of cytomegalovirus exposure and HLA in healthy donors. General observations from the study: Donors were assumed by presence/absence analyses to have roughly uniform sequencing depth.

13 Jbeta primers and 60 Vbeta primers were used for the PCR. Assay: immunoSEQ multiplex PCR; the TCRdb copy retains only in-frame clones and omits some. The repertoire consists of more than 95,000 clones, with 65% to 75% occurring once and the leading ten covering roughly 15%. The source is a woman aged 70-85 years in good health and CMV-seropositive. Specimen: PBMCs. The rearrangement links TRBV19 to TRBJ1-5; D call uncertain. The CDR3 sequence: CASSIEFRVRYQPQHF. In DNA form, the CDR3 reads TGTGCCAGTAGTATAGAGTTCCGGGTGCGTTATCAGCCCCAGCATTTT.